This entry lists 2 T cell receptor beta chains sequenced from one sample in a study of T cells in Graves' hyperthyroidism and ophthalmopathy. From RNA transcripts, TCR beta CDR3 regions were amplified. When the TCR CDR3 underwent first-round RT-PCR, the HTBI primer set was used. TCRdb re-derived calls from the multiplex PCR reads in MiXCR, one entry per CDR3 protein. Among around 360,000 distinct CDR3 sequences listed, roughly 15% were seen once. The source material was blood. The receptors come from a woman in her fifties or sixties with Graves' ophthalmopathy.

This clonotype appeared many times. The rearrangement links TRBV27 to TRBJ2-5; no clear D gene. This CDR3 has 14 amino acids. Germline CDR1 MNHEY, CDR2 SMNVEV (reference sequence). The V end lost 2 bases, the J end lost 3 bases, and 10 bases lay between the germline ends. CDR3 bases: TGTGCCAGCAGTTTACTGGGGATGAAAGAGACCCAGTACTTC. As protein: CASSLLGMKETQYF.

This clonotype showed up many times. The chain couples TRBV12-3 or TRBV12-4 to TRBJ2-5; TRBD2 matches at 10 bases. The J segment lost 5 bases and the V segment lost 5 bases, leaving 8 bases of the junction unmatched. The CDR3 spans 15 residues. The chain's CDR3 is CASSPASGSYETQYF. The CDR3 bases are TGTGCCAGCAGTCCGGCTAGCGGGAGTTATGAGACCCAGTACTTC.